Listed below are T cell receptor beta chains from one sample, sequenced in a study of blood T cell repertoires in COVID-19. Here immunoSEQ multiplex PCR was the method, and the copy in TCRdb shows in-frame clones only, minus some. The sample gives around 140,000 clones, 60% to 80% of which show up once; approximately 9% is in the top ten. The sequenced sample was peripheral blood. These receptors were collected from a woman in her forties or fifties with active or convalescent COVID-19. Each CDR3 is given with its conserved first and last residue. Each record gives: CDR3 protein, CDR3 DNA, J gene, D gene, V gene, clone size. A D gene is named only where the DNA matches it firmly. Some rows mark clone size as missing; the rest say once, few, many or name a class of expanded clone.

CSASVQGAGTQYF	TGCAGTGCTAGTGTTCAGGGGGCGGGTACGCAGTATTTT	TRBJ2-3	TRBD1	TRBV20-1	once
CASGAGMNTEAFF	TGTGCCAGCGGGGCAGGGATGAACACTGAAGCTTTCTTT	TRBJ1-1	NA	TRBV6-6	few
CASMRGPTNEKLFF	TGTGCCAGCATGCGGGGACCAACTAATGAAAAACTGTTTTTT	TRBJ1-4	NA	TRBV27	NA
CASSLGQGARPQHF	TGTGCCAGCAGCTTAGGACAGGGGGCACGTCCCCAGCATTTT	TRBJ1-5	TRBD1	TRBV7-8	NA
CASSLVRTDQETQYF	TGTGCCAGCAGCTTAGTTCGAACAGATCAAGAGACCCAGTACTTC	TRBJ2-5	NA	TRBV11-3	NA
CASSLQGRNQPQHF	TGTGCCAGCAGCTTGCAGGGGCGCAATCAGCCCCAGCATTTT	TRBJ1-5	NA	TRBV5-6	NA
CASSPSQGAATGELFF	TGTGCCAGCAGCCCCTCCCAGGGGGCGGCCACCGGGGAGCTGTTTTTT	TRBJ2-2	TRBD1	TRBV28	NA
CASSTGQTNEKLFF	TGTGCCAGCAGCACGGGACAGACTAATGAAAAACTGTTTTTT	TRBJ1-4	TRBD1	TRBV5-6	NA
CASSKIGTANTEAFF	TGTGCCAGTAGTAAAATCGGGACAGCGAACACTGAAGCTTTCTTT	TRBJ1-1	TRBD1	TRBV19	NA
CATSDPGQGAHEQYF	TGTGCCACCAGTGATCCGGGACAGGGGGCCCACGAGCAGTACTTC	TRBJ2-7	TRBD1	TRBV24-1	NA
CASRLAEQFF	TGCGCCAGCAGATTAGCAGAGCAGTTCTTC	TRBJ2-1	NA	TRBV23-1	NA
CASRPQGRGTEAFF	TGTGCCAGCAGACCTCAGGGAAGGGGGACTGAAGCTTTCTTT	TRBJ1-1	NA	TRBV6-5	NA
CASSPQINTEAFF	TGTGCCAGTAGTCCTCAGATTAACACTGAAGCTTTCTTT	TRBJ1-1	NA	TRBV19	NA
CASTPGGSRAKNIQYF	TGTGCCAGCACCCCAGGGGGCTCCCGAGCCAAAAACATTCAGTACTTC	TRBJ2-4	TRBD1	TRBV7-2	NA
CASSFREGGGYEQYF	TGTGCCAGCAGTTTTAGGGAGGGGGGCGGCTACGAGCAGTACTTC	TRBJ2-7	NA	TRBV27	NA
CASSSKGGLGTDTQYF	TGTGCCAGCAGCTCGAAGGGGGGGCTCGGCACAGATACGCAGTATTTT	TRBJ2-3	NA	TRBV7-2	NA
CASSWGLRETQYF	TGTGCCAGCAGTTGGGGACTCCGAGAGACCCAGTACTTC	TRBJ2-5	NA	TRBV12-3/TRBV12-4	NA
CASRGTGEVNYGYTF	TGTGCCAGCAGGGGGACAGGGGAGGTTAACTATGGCTACACCTTC	TRBJ1-2	TRBD1	TRBV6-5	NA
CASGFSGGIYYEQYF	TGTGCTAGTGGTTTTAGCGGGGGGATCTACTACGAGCAGTACTTC	TRBJ2-7	TRBD2	TRBV12-5	NA
CASSHTDEAFF	TGTGCCAGCAGTCACACCGATGAAGCTTTCTTT	TRBJ1-1	NA	TRBV11-1	once
CASSPRANYGYTF	TGTGCCAGCAGCCCCAGGGCTAACTATGGCTACACCTTC	TRBJ1-2	NA	TRBV3-1/TRBV3-2	few
CASSFDSANYEQYF	TGTGCCAGCAGCTTCGACAGTGCAAACTACGAGCAGTACTTC	TRBJ2-7	NA	TRBV7-2	NA
CASSYIRTPMNTEAFF	TGTGCCAGCAGCTATATCAGGACACCCATGAACACTGAAGCTTTCTTT	TRBJ1-1	NA	TRBV7-2	few
CASTPQSSYNSPLHF	TGCGCCAGCACCCCACAGAGCTCCTATAATTCACCCCTCCACTTT	TRBJ1-6	NA	TRBV5-1	once
CASSLGQGNYSPLHF	TGTGCCAGCAGCTTAGGCCAGGGGAATTATTCACCCCTCCACTTT	TRBJ1-6	NA	TRBV7-2	NA
CATTDRTGKLFF	TGTGCCACCACGGACAGGACAGGAAAACTGTTTTTT	TRBJ1-4	TRBD1	TRBV19	NA